The 18 T cell receptor beta chains reported below all come from one sample, sequenced in a study of cytomegalovirus exposure and HLA in healthy donors. The PCR had 60 Vbeta and 13 Jbeta primers. Sequenced by immunoSEQ multiplex PCR; TCRdb stores in-frame clones only, minus some. The table records around 130,000 clones, roughly 70% of them present only once. The source material was PBMCs. The receptors come from a woman aged 40 to 49 in good health and CMV-seropositive.

The rearrangement joins TRBV30 to TRBJ1-1; 7 bases are a match to TRBD1. The length of the CDR3 is 13 residues. Germline V CDR1 and CDR2: GTSNPN, SVGIG (reference sequence). Trimming removed 1 base from V and 5 bases from J; junction bases left unmatched: 4. The CDR3 DNA sequence: TGTGCCTGGAGTGCGACAGGGAGGACTGAAGCTTTCTTT. It yields the protein CAWSATGRTEAFF.

This clone has ten or more counts. The V call is TRBV14, the J call TRBJ2-7, with D unresolved. The CDR3 sequence is 14 residues long. The V end was cut by 0 bases, the J end by 7 bases, with 13 bases between. The germline V gene has CDR1 SGHDN and CDR2 FVKESK. CDR3 loop: CASSQDLQGVEQYF. In DNA form, the CDR3 reads TGTGCCAGCAGCCAAGATCTCCAAGGAGTGGAGCAGTACTTC.

V gene TRBV7-2 combines with J gene TRBJ2-1; 7 bases match TRBD1. The trim removed 8 bases at V and 4 bases at J, leaving 11 bases unmatched. This CDR3 has 15 amino acids. CDR1 is SGHTA, CDR2 FQGNSA, per germline. Here the CDR3 reads CASRQTGQIYNEQFF. The CDR3 nucleotides read TGTGCCAGCCGGCAAACGGGACAGATATACAATGAGCAGTTCTTC. Full variable domain (missing parts from reference TRBV7-2 and TRBJ2-1): GAGVSQSPSNKVTEKGKDVELRCDPISGHTALYWYRQSLGQGLEFLIYFQGNSAPDKSGLPSDRFSAERTGGSVSTLTIQRTQQEDSAVYLCASRQTGQIYNEQFFGPGTRLTVL.

The chain combines TRBV7-8 with TRBJ1-3; no definite D call. Germline V lookup: CDR1 SGHVS, CDR2 FQNEAQ. The CDR3 totals 16 residues. V lost 2 bases and J lost 4, with 15 bases in between. CDR3: CASSLKVGAGGNTIYF. For the CDR3, the DNA is TGTGCCAGCAGCTTAAAGGTTGGCGCGGGAGGAAACACCATATATTTT.

This chain connects TRBV10-3 to TRBJ2-7; 9 bases are a match to TRBD1. The germline V gene encodes CDR1 ENHRY and CDR2 SYGVKD. V lost 10 bases to trimming and J lost 0 bases; unmatched junction nucleotides: 7. The CDR3 loop spans 14 amino acids. The CDR3 here is CATTGTGYSYEQYF. The CDR3 DNA follows: TGTGCCACTACCGGGACAGGGTACTCCTACGAGCAGTACTTC.

The CDR3 nucleotides read TGCGCCAGCAGCCCTGCGGTTAGCACAGATACGCAGTATTTT. Residues: CASSPAVSTDTQYF. This chain joins TRBV5-1 and TRBJ2-3; D is undetermined. The V gene's germline CDR1 is SGHRS and CDR2 YFSETQ. The ends were cut back, 4 bases at V and 0 bases at J, with 9 bases in the middle. The CDR3 contains 14 residues.

The chain recombines TRBV4-1 with TRBJ2-2, with 8 nucleotides matching TRBD1. Trimming cost V 4 bases and J 6 bases; bases outside gene matches: 1. The CDR3 is 13 amino acids. Germline CDR1 reads MGHRA; CDR2 reads YSYEKL. CDR3 region: CASSPRGPGELFF. The CDR3 nucleotides read TGCGCCAGCAGCCCCAGGGGGCCCGGGGAGCTGTTTTTT.

The chain employs TRBV28 and TRBJ1-3; D gene ambiguous. The germline V gene encodes CDR1 MDHEN and CDR2 SYDVKM. This CDR3 spans 11 amino acids. The V end lost 11 bases, the J end lost 3 bases, and 8 bases lay between the germline ends. The CDR3 coding sequence is TGTGCCGGAGTTAGTGGAAACACCATATATTTT. Residues: CAGVSGNTIYF.

The chain links TRBV11-1 to TRBJ1-6; 8 bases agree with TRBD1. V lost 5 bases, J lost 5 bases, and 2 bases stayed unmatched. This CDR3 has 14 amino acids. Looked up from germline, CDR1 is SGHAT and CDR2 is FQDESV (reference sequence). The CDR3 nucleotides read TGTGCCAGCAGCCGGACAGGGAATAATTCACCCCTCCACTTT. Amino acid sequence: CASSRTGNNSPLHF. Drawing the rest from reference TRBV11-1 and TRBJ1-6, the complete variable domain is EAEVAQSPRYKITEKSQAVAFWCDPISGHATLYWYRQILGQGPELLVQFQDESVVDDSQLPKDRFSAERLKGVDSTLKIQPAELGDSAMYLCASSRTGNNSPLHFGNGTRLTVT.

This rearrangement joins TRBV28 to TRBJ2-1; 8 positions match TRBD2. The V and J ends lost 6 bases and 15 bases, in that order; junction bases with no gene match: 13. Looked up from germline, CDR1 is MDHEN and CDR2 is SYDVKM. The CDR3 runs to 13 residues. CDR3 amino acids: CASSLHSGGPGFF. CDR3 coding DNA: TGTGCCAGCAGCCTTCACTCGGGGGGGCCGGGGTTCTTC.

The chain joins TRBV30 to TRBJ1-2; D gene ambiguous. V dropped 6 bases and J dropped 2 bases, with 13 bases sitting between them. There are 13 residues in the CDR3. Germline CDR1 GTSNPN, CDR2 SVGIG (reference sequence). The CDR3 here is CACKDRGNYGYTF. In nucleotides, the CDR3 is TGTGCCTGTAAAGATCGGGGAAACTATGGCTACACCTTC.

V and J are TRBV6-1 and TRBJ2-6; TRBD1 might be the D (6 bases). Germline V gene lookup returns CDR1 MNHNS and CDR2 SASEGT. Trimming removed 7 bases at V and 4 bases at J, with 11 bases between. CDR3 size: 14 residues. The CDR3 is CASTPGQGANVLTF. The CDR3 nucleotides read TGTGCCAGCACCCCGGGACAAGGGGCCAACGTCCTGACTTTC.

This clone was recorded a few times. The chain recombines TRBV5-6 with TRBJ2-5, with D perhaps TRBD1 (6 bases). V lost 6 bases and J 5 bases, leaving 14 bases between the germline ends. Germline CDR1 and CDR2: SGHDT and YYEEEE. The CDR3 loop spans 13 amino acids. The CDR3 reads CASNHRVQETQYF. The CDR3, as DNA: TGTGCCAGCAACCACAGGGTGCAGGAGACCCAGTACTTC.

For this clone: Its ends do not fully match the called genes, so a read error is possible. Other DNA sequences of this sample code for an identical CDR3. The CDR3 DNA follows: TGCGCCAGTAAGCCGGGACTCTGGATATCCGGGGAGCTGTTTTTT. It specifies CASKPGLWISGELFF. The rearrangement joins TRBV6-5 to TRBJ2-2; tentative D call: TRBD2 (6 bases). Germline V gives CDR1 MNHEY, CDR2 SVGAGI. This CDR3 has 15 amino acids.

The chain carries TRBV2 and TRBJ1-6; tentatively, D is TRBD1 (5 bases). Germline lookup yields CDR1 SNHLY and CDR2 FYNNEI. This CDR3 region has 17 residues. V was shortened by 3 bases and J by 1 base, with 13 bases between the two germline ends. The CDR3 reads CASSEGQGGSYNSPLHF. Written as DNA, the CDR3 is TGTGCCAGCAGTGAGGGGCAGGGAGGGTCCTATAATTCACCCCTCCACTTT.

The chain recombines TRBV9 with TRBJ2-3; D is possibly TRBD1 (5 bases). Germline CDR1 and CDR2: SGDLS and YYNGEE. V was clipped by 3 bases and J by 3 bases, with 14 bases between them. The CDR3 covers 15 residues. CDR3 sequence: CASSARQRLTDTQYF. CDR3 bases: TGTGCCAGCAGCGCCCGACAGAGATTGACAGATACGCAGTATTTT.

The chain carries TRBV4-3 and TRBJ2-1; TRBD1 matches 8 bases. V trimming: 4 bases; J trimming: 4 bases; junction bases outside the gene matches: 9. Germline V CDR1 and CDR2: LGHNA, YSLEER. The CDR3 runs to 16 residues. CDR3 protein: CASSLDGQGAYNEQFF. The CDR3 nucleotides are TGCGCCAGCAGCCTTGACGGCCAGGGGGCTTACAATGAGCAGTTCTTC.

This chain uses TRBV27 with TRBJ2-5; D possibly corresponds to TRBD1 (6 bases). Trimming cost V 4 bases and J 5 bases, with 14 bases left between them. The CDR3 covers 14 residues. CDR1 and CDR2 (germline): MNHEY, SMNVEV (reference sequence). CDR3 region: CASSSNRVGETQYF. CDR3 in DNA: TGTGCCAGCAGTTCTAACAGGGTGGGGGAGACCCAGTACTTC.